A single sample is the source of the 21 T cell receptor beta chains below, sequenced in a study of blood T cell repertoires in COVID-19. Profiled with immunoSEQ multiplex PCR; TCRdb holds only in-frame clones, not every one. This sample yields under 300,000 clones, of which 75% to 90% are seen a single time; roughly 6.3% belongs to the top ten. Material for sequencing was PBMCs or T cells enriched from blood (not recorded which). These receptors originate from a woman aged 25 to 39 with acute COVID-19.

There are a few counts of this clone. The chain employs TRBV2 and TRBJ1-6, with D tentatively TRBD1 (5 bases). In germline, CDR1 is SNHLY, CDR2 FYNNEI. This CDR3 contains 13 residues. V was clipped by 4 bases and J by 10 bases, with 11 bases between them. CDR3 nucleotides: TGTGCCAGCAGTGGCGGGGGTCGGTCACCCCTCCACTTT. Translated, it gives CASSGGGRSPLHF. The variable domain in full, with the rest retrieved from reference TRBV2 and TRBJ1-6, is EPEVTQTPSHQVTQMGQEVILRCVPISNHLYFYWYRQILGQKVEFLVSFYNNEISEKSEIFDDQFSVERPDGSNFTLKIRSTKLEDSAMYFCASSGGGRSPLHFGNGTRLTVT.

Concerning this clone: Within the sample, other DNA sequences also encode this same CDR3. CDR3 nucleotides: TGTGCCAGCAGTTCTACAGTAAACACTGAAGCTTTCTTT. The encoded protein is CASSSTVNTEAFF. The chain couples TRBV27 to TRBJ1-1, with D hard to call. This CDR3 is built from 13 residues. CDR1 is MNHEY and CDR2 is SMNVEV in the germline V gene (reference sequence). V gave up 4 bases and J gave up 2 bases, with 8 bases separating them.

The gene calls are TRBV28 and TRBJ1-1; 7 bases agree with TRBD1. Germline CDR1 is MDHEN and CDR2 is SYDVKM. This CDR3 is built from 18 residues. V lost 6 bases and J lost 4; bases outside the gene matches: 20. The CDR3 region has the DNA TGTGCCAGCAGAAAACGCTGGGGCAGGGGGGTAGGGGTCACTGAAGCTTTCTTT. Protein: CASRKRWGRGVGVTEAFF.

Here the CDR3 reads CASSSADYEQYF. The CDR3, as DNA: TGTGCCAGTAGTAGCGCGGACTACGAGCAGTACTTC. The genes are TRBV19 and TRBJ2-7; D call uncertain. The germline V gene has CDR1 LNHDA and CDR2 SQIVND (reference sequence). This CDR3 contains 12 residues. The ends were cut back, 4 bases at V and 3 bases at J, with 7 bases in the middle.

V and J are TRBV14 and TRBJ1-3; TRBD1 matches 7 bases. After removal of 4 bases from V and 4 bases from J, the junction contained 7 bases not matched to a gene. The CDR3 runs 15 residues. Germline-derived CDR1 and CDR2 are SGHDN and FVKESK. CDR3 sequence (DNA): TGTGCCAGCAGCCCTAGACAGGGTGAAGGAAACACCATATATTTT. This encodes CASSPRQGEGNTIYF.

The chain carries TRBV11-2 and TRBJ2-3; D is perhaps TRBD1 (5 bases). The V end was cut by 1 base, the J end by 1 base, with 15 bases between. CDR1 and CDR2 (germline): SGHAT, FQNNGV. The CDR3 extends over 17 amino acids. The CDR3 is CASSLGRRVDGTDTQYF. DNA for the CDR3: TGTGCCAGCAGCTTAGGCCGCAGGGTGGATGGCACAGATACGCAGTATTTT.

The gene calls are TRBV5-4 and TRBJ2-1, with 13 bases that match TRBD2. The CDR3 contains 16 residues. The ends lost 4 bases at V and 4 bases at J; junction bases unmatched: 5. CDR1 is SGHNT, CDR2 YYREEE, per germline (reference sequence). The CDR3 nucleotides read TGTGCCAGCAGCCCGGGGACTAGCGGGGAATACAATGAGCAGTTCTTC. Translation: CASSPGTSGEYNEQFF.

This chain connects TRBV29-1 to TRBJ1-2, with a possible D match to TRBD1 (5 bases). CDR3 length equals 10 residues. The V end lost 4 bases, the J end lost 8 bases, and 8 bases lay between the germline ends. CDR1 is SQVTM, CDR2 ANQGSEA, per germline. This CDR3 is CSVGGAGYTF. CDR3 nucleotides: TGCAGCGTTGGCGGGGCAGGCTACACCTTC.

The V call is TRBV9, the J call TRBJ2-2; 8 bases match TRBD1. Germline values: CDR1 SGDLS, CDR2 YYNGEE. V trimming: 4 bases; J trimming: 6 bases; junction bases outside the gene matches: 11. The CDR3 extends over 16 amino acids. The CDR3 region has the DNA TGTGCCAGCAGCCCGGGGGTCGGACAGGGTTCCGGGGAGCTGTTTTTT. Amino acids: CASSPGVGQGSGELFF.

The gene calls are TRBV29-1 and TRBJ1-1; 7 nucleotides agree with TRBD1. Germline-derived CDR1 and CDR2 are SQVTM and ANQGSEA. The V and J ends lost 5 bases and 7 bases, in that order; junction bases with no gene match: 10. The CDR3 is 13 amino acids. Here the CDR3 DNA reads TGCAGCGTTAAGGACAGGCCCCCCAGTGAAGCTTTCTTT. This encodes CSVKDRPPSEAFF.

The chain links TRBV19 to TRBJ2-5; D possibly corresponds to TRBD2 (6 bases). This CDR3 has 16 residues. Trimming cost V 2 bases and J 1 base, with 14 bases left between them. Germline CDR1 and CDR2: LNHDA and SQIVND (reference sequence). The CDR3 DNA is TGTGCCAGTAGTATATATCCGGGGGTGGTCCAAGAGACCCAGTACTTC. Protein product: CASSIYPGVVQETQYF.

The chain links TRBV28 to TRBJ2-4; D is ambiguous. The CDR3 is 13 amino acids. Trimming removed 7 bases from V and 5 bases from J, with 12 bases in between. Germline lookup yields CDR1 MDHEN and CDR2 SYDVKM. CDR3 sequence reads: CASTRPPQNIQYF. CDR3 DNA: TGTGCCAGCACTCGTCCCCCTCAAAACATTCAGTACTTC.

The chain is built from TRBV6-1 and TRBJ2-7; a possible D gene is TRBD1 (5 bases). Germline loops: CDR1 MNHNS, CDR2 SASEGT. Trimming took off 4 bases at V and 3 bases at J, with 19 bases between the two ends. There are 16 residues in the CDR3. CDR3 region: CASSVPNGRGYYEQYF. CDR3 DNA sequence: TGTGCCAGCAGTGTCCCTAACGGAAGGGGTTACTACGAGCAGTACTTC.

The chain uses TRBV4-1 and TRBJ2-7; the match to TRBD1 covers 11 bases. Germline V gene sequence: CDR1 MGHRA, CDR2 YSYEKL. This CDR3 contains 15 residues. V was clipped by 3 bases and J by 5 bases; unmatched bases: 6. CDR3 nucleotide sequence: TGCGCCAGCAGCCATGGACAGGGGGCGTGGGACGAGCAGTACTTC. The encoded protein is CASSHGQGAWDEQYF.

About this clone: This sample includes further DNA sequences coding for the same CDR3. The chain combines TRBV20-1 with TRBJ2-7; possible D gene TRBD1, 6 bases. With 3 bases removed from V and 5 bases from J, the gap between germline ends came to 8 bases. CDR3 length equals 11 residues. Germline-derived CDR1 and CDR2 are DFQATT and SNEGSKA (reference sequence). Here the CDR3 DNA reads TGCAGTGCTAGCACAGGGAACGAGCAGTACTTC. This encodes CSASTGNEQYF.

V usage is TRBV27 and J usage is TRBJ1-5, with D possibly TRBD1 on 6 matching bases. Germline lookup yields CDR1 MNHEY and CDR2 SMNVEV (reference sequence). The CDR3 covers 15 residues. V dropped 2 bases and J dropped 0 bases, with 8 bases sitting between them. In DNA, the CDR3 is TGTGCCAGCAGTTTAACAGGGCATAGCAATCAGCCCCAGCATTTT. Translating gives CASSLTGHSNQPQHF.

The J gene is TRBJ1-3, the V gene TRBV13, with D perhaps TRBD1 (5 bases). The V end was cut by 5 bases, the J end by 0 bases, with 11 bases between. Germline CDR1 and CDR2: PRHDT and FYEKMQ (reference sequence). The CDR3 consists of 15 residues. The CDR3 is CASSPTGLSGNTIYF. The CDR3 DNA sequence: TGTGCCAGCAGCCCAACAGGCCTCTCTGGAAACACCATATATTTT.

This chain connects TRBV7-9 to TRBJ2-7; D not resolved. Germline V gene sequence: CDR1 SEHNR, CDR2 FQNEAQ (reference sequence). The CDR3 runs to 12 residues. The V end lost 4 bases, the J end lost 6 bases, and 10 bases lay between the germline ends. DNA for the CDR3: TGTGCCAGCAGCTCTCCCGCCGGCGAGCAGTACTTC. This sequence encodes CASSSPAGEQYF. The variable domain in full, with the rest retrieved from reference TRBV7-9 and TRBJ2-7, is DTGVSQNPRHKITKRGQNVTFRCDPISEHNRLYWYRQTLGQGPEFLTYFQNEAQLEKSRLLSDRFSAERPKGSFSTLEIQRTEQGDSAMYLCASSSPAGEQYFGPGTRLTVT.

The V call is TRBV5-1, the J call TRBJ2-5, with 10 bases identical to TRBD1. Germline lookup yields CDR1 SGHRS and CDR2 YFSETQ. This CDR3 is built from 14 residues. V shed 7 bases, J shed 7 bases, and the junction held 10 bases outside the gene matches. This CDR3 reads CASASTRQGATQYF. The CDR3 bases are TGCGCCAGCGCCTCGACCCGACAGGGGGCGACCCAGTACTTC.

V and J are TRBV6-6 and TRBJ2-1, with 9 bases fitting TRBD2. V was pared by 5 bases and J by 4 bases, with 12 bases of the junction left unmatched. The germline V gene encodes CDR1 MNHNY and CDR2 SVGAGI (reference sequence). The CDR3 consists of 17 residues. The CDR3 region is CASSPSSGETRYNEQFF. CDR3 DNA: TGTGCCAGCAGTCCCTCTAGCGGGGAGACTAGGTACAATGAGCAGTTCTTC.

A word on this clone: The same CDR3 also results from other DNA sequences found in this sample. This sequence joins TRBV7-2 and TRBJ2-2; weak D call: TRBD1 (5 bases). Trimming shortened V by 2 bases and J by 1 base, and 5 bases separated the two germline ends. The V gene's germline CDR1 is SGHTA and CDR2 FQGNSA. The length of the CDR3 is 14 residues. The CDR3 DNA is TGTGCCAGCAGCTTACAGGGGAACACCGGGGAGCTGTTTTTT. Translated: CASSLQGNTGELFF.